The clone carrying this T cell receptor beta chain was recorded only once. Investigators divided CD4+ cells into CD45RA+ naive and CD45RA-negative memory subsets. This sample is drawn from a study of shared clonotypes between healthy human individuals. Germline V gene sequence: CDR1 SGHVS, CDR2 FQNEAQ. J gave up 9 bases and V 4 bases, and 8 bases lay outside the gene matches. The CDR3 covers 13 residues. For sorted subsets, about 0.2 ug DNA per replicate equaled approximately 32,000 T cell genomes. TCRdb's table, derived via immunoSEQ multiplex PCR, lists solely in-frame clones and lacks some. The sample gives about 1.5 million clones, roughly 96% of which show up once; over 1% is in the top ten.

The sample was naive CD4+ T cells sorted from blood. The subset here: CD45RA+ positively selected. The source is a man aged 25-45 years in good health. The chain couples TRBV7-8 to TRBJ1-1; 7 bases are shared with TRBD1. CDR3 region: CASSSARQGKAFF. DNA for the CDR3: TGTGCCAGCAGCTCAGCCAGACAGGGAAAAGCTTTCTTT.